Listed below are T cell receptor beta chains from one sample, sequenced in a study of T cell changes during pregnancy in multiple sclerosis. Generated by immunoSEQ multiplex PCR, the TCRdb table keeps only in-frame clones and is missing some. This table holds about 43,000 clones, 75% to 90% found once. Sequencing was performed on peripheral blood, taken in the second trimester of pregnancy. The origin of the receptors is a female donor in good health, enrolled as a control in a pregnancy study. The CDR3 runs from the conserved cysteine through the conserved F or W. The D gene is left open where the match is weak. Size tells how often a clone was seen (once, few, many) or the class of an expanded clone, and some rows leave it out.

D: -; J: TRBJ2-5; size: -; V: TRBV6-6; CDR3: CASSLGLPQETQYF; DNA: TGTGCCAGCAGCCTCGGACTCCCGCAAGAGACCCAGTACTTC
D: TRBD1; J: TRBJ2-3; size: once; V: TRBV7-8; CDR3: CASSLLQGADTQYF; DNA: TGTGCCAGCAGCTTATTGCAGGGGGCAGATACGCAGTATTTT
D: TRBD1; J: TRBJ1-1; size: -; V: TRBV5-1; CDR3: CASSQSTGAPLEAFF; DNA: TGCGCCAGCAGCCAAAGTACAGGGGCCCCCCTTGAAGCTTTCTTT
D: TRBD1; J: TRBJ2-5; size: -; V: TRBV7-9; CDR3: CASSLLGQGGETQYF; DNA: TGTGCCAGCAGCTTACTGGGACAGGGCGGGGAGACCCAGTACTTC
D: -; J: TRBJ2-7; size: -; V: TRBV5-1; CDR3: CATSVSGAYEQYF; DNA: TGCGCCACTTCCGTCTCAGGGGCCTACGAGCAGTACTTC
D: -; J: TRBJ2-5; size: -; V: TRBV10-3; CDR3: CAISESSGQETQYF; DNA: TGTGCCATCAGTGAGTCGTCGGGGCAAGAGACCCAGTACTTC
D: -; J: TRBJ2-5; size: -; V: TRBV7-2; CDR3: CASSLVGEKTQYF; DNA: TGTGCCAGCAGCTTGGTGGGAGAGAAGACCCAGTACTTC
D: -; J: TRBJ2-1; size: -; V: TRBV6-4; CDR3: CASSERGGSYNEQFF; DNA: TGTGCCAGCAGTGAGAGAGGCGGCTCCTACAATGAGCAGTTCTTC
D: -; J: TRBJ1-2; size: -; V: TRBV6-1; CDR3: CASSERQGAGYTF; DNA: TGTGCCAGCAGTGAACGGCAGGGTGCTGGCTACACCTTC
D: -; J: TRBJ1-1; size: -; V: TRBV14; CDR3: CASSLTELNTEAFF; DNA: TGTGCCAGCAGCTTGACAGAGCTGAACACTGAAGCTTTCTTT
D: -; J: TRBJ2-4; size: few; V: TRBV2; CDR3: CASRGGSLAKNIQYF; DNA: TGTGCCAGCAGAGGCGGCTCTCTAGCCAAAAACATTCAGTACTTC
D: TRBD1; J: TRBJ2-3; size: -; V: TRBV18; CDR3: CASSPTGEWDTQYF; DNA: TGTGCCAGCTCCCCAACAGGGGAATGGGATACGCAGTATTTT
D: TRBD2; J: TRBJ2-1; size: -; V: TRBV4-1; CDR3: CASSQVSLAGGNPSYNEQFF; DNA: TGCGCCAGCAGCCAAGTATCACTAGCGGGAGGTAATCCCTCCTACAATGAGCAGTTCTTC
D: TRBD1; J: TRBJ1-3; size: -; V: TRBV5-1; CDR3: CASSLQGAGNTIYF; DNA: TGCGCCAGCAGCTTGCAGGGGGCTGGAAACACCATATATTTT
D: TRBD1; J: TRBJ1-1; size: -; V: TRBV7-8; CDR3: CASSKSGTANTEAFF; DNA: TGTGCCAGCAGCAAATCCGGGACAGCTAACACTGAAGCTTTCTTT
D: -; J: TRBJ1-2; size: -; V: TRBV10-3; CDR3: CAISDRTQGYGYTF; DNA: TGTGCCATCAGTGATCGAACTCAGGGTTATGGCTACACCTTC
D: -; J: TRBJ1-5; size: -; V: TRBV2; CDR3: CASSERWGDNQPQHF; DNA: TGTGCCAGCAGTGAAAGATGGGGAGACAATCAGCCCCAGCATTTT
D: -; J: TRBJ1-1; size: medium-sized; V: TRBV7-9; CDR3: CASSLGYEVDEAFF; DNA: TGTGCCAGCAGCTTAGGGTATGAGGTTGATGAAGCTTTCTTT
D: TRBD1; J: TRBJ2-7; size: -; V: TRBV15; CDR3: CATSDPGQGSSYEQYF; DNA: TGTGCCACCAGCGACCCTGGACAGGGCTCCTCCTACGAGCAGTACTTC
D: -; J: TRBJ1-1; size: -; V: TRBV11-2; CDR3: CASSLEQATEAFF; DNA: TGTGCCAGCAGCTTAGAACAGGCCACTGAAGCTTTCTTT
D: -; J: TRBJ1-1; size: -; V: TRBV5-4; CDR3: CASSPGGTGLGTEAFF; DNA: TGTGCCAGCAGCCCGGGGGGAACAGGGTTGGGAACTGAAGCTTTCTTT
D: TRBD2; J: TRBJ2-5; size: -; V: TRBV30; CDR3: CAWSVPSGVQETQYF; DNA: TGTGCCTGGAGTGTACCTAGCGGGGTACAAGAGACCCAGTACTTC
D: TRBD2; J: TRBJ2-7; size: -; V: TRBV6-4; CDR3: CASSEEAGGGYEQYF; DNA: TGTGCCAGCAGCGAAGAAGCGGGAGGTGGTTACGAGCAGTACTTC
D: TRBD2; J: TRBJ2-3; size: -; V: TRBV5-1; CDR3: CASSTWTSGGTDTQYF; DNA: TGCGCCAGCAGCACCTGGACTAGCGGGGGGACAGATACGCAGTATTTT
D: -; J: TRBJ1-6; size: -; V: TRBV2; CDR3: CASSEPPTRGWDSPLHF; DNA: TGTGCCAGCAGTGAACCTCCAACCAGGGGCTGGGATTCACCCCTCCACTTT
D: -; J: TRBJ2-3; size: -; V: TRBV13; CDR3: CASSPSSGYTDTQYF; DNA: TGTGCCAGCAGCCCAAGTAGCGGATACACAGATACGCAGTATTTT
D: -; J: TRBJ2-2; size: -; V: TRBV7-2; CDR3: CASSLDRGRELFF; DNA: TGTGCCAGCAGCTTAGATCGGGGGAGAGAGCTGTTTTTT
D: -; J: TRBJ2-7; size: -; V: TRBV2; CDR3: CASHDWAYEQYF; DNA: TGTGCCAGCCATGATTGGGCATACGAGCAGTACTTC